One and the same sample provided the 20 T cell receptor beta chains below, sequenced in a study of cytomegalovirus exposure and HLA in healthy donors (dated by TCRdb to 2017 to 2019). The receptor library was made with the immunoSEQ multiplex PCR assay. For the multiplex PCR, a mixture combining 60 forward primers for TCR Vbeta segments and 13 reverse primers for TCR Jbeta segments was used. The table was pulled from immuneACCESS by TCRdb, which kept in-frame rearrangements only. Such tables lose some clones; where checked, under half of the loss comes from unresolved V genes, and the rest has no known cause. In this sample the table shows under 65,000 clones, roughly 84% of which occur a single time. The top ten clonotypes cover approximately 2.8% of the sample. Sequencing used PBMCs. The receptor set was obtained from a woman younger than 30 in good health and CMV-seronegative.

V gene TRBV7-6 combines with J gene TRBJ2-5; 11 bases fit TRBD2. The J call is in doubt because the DNA end fits TRBJ2-7 better. The V gene's germline CDR1 is SGHVS and CDR2 FNYEAQ. The CDR3 consists of 15 residues. The CDR3 coding sequence is TGTGCCAGCAGCTCGGGACTAGCGGACTCCTACGAGCAGTACTTC. Protein: CASSSGLADSYEQYF.

This chain joins TRBV7-3 and TRBJ2-7; TRBD1 matches at 8 bases. Germline V gene sequence: CDR1 SGHTA, CDR2 FQGTGA. The CDR3 is 15 residues long. Trimming took 2 bases from V and 2 from J; bases not matched to a gene: 5. CDR3 coding DNA: TGTGCCAGCAGCTTATCCCAGGGGGCCCCCTACGAGCAGTACTTC. The encoded protein is CASSLSQGAPYEQYF.

The chain has TRBV30 and TRBJ1-6; D gene unclear. Germline CDR1 reads GTSNPN; CDR2 reads SVGIG (reference sequence). Trimming removed 0 bases from V and 7 bases from J, with 7 bases in between. The CDR3 runs 13 residues. This CDR3 is CAWSVGLNSPLHF. CDR3 coding DNA: TGTGCCTGGAGTGTTGGGCTGAATTCACCCCTCCACTTT.

This clone was recorded once. This chain connects TRBV9 to TRBJ2-1; perhaps TRBD1 as D (5 bases). The ends were cut back, 0 bases at V and 6 bases at J, with 7 bases in the middle. Germline lookup yields CDR1 SGDLS and CDR2 YYNGEE. This CDR3 comprises 13 residues. For the CDR3, the DNA is TGTGCCAGCAGCGTAGCACAGGTCAATGAGCAGTTCTTC. Encoded protein: CASSVAQVNEQFF.

The chain joins TRBV18 to TRBJ2-7; TRBD1 aligns across 11 bases. V shed 1 base and J 13 bases; nucleotides not matched to a gene: 9. Looked up from germline, CDR1 is KGHSH and CDR2 is LQKENI. This CDR3 comprises 14 residues. The CDR3 reads CASSPQRSDRGHYF. The CDR3, as DNA: TGTGCCAGCTCACCACAGAGGTCGGACAGGGGGCATTACTTC.

This rearrangement joins TRBV9 to TRBJ1-2; 7 bases line up with TRBD1. The V gene's germline CDR1 is SGDLS and CDR2 YYNGEE. After removal of 6 bases from V and 4 bases from J, the junction contained 9 bases not matched to a gene. There are 14 residues in the CDR3. CDR3 sequence: CASNSVAGGYGYTF. The CDR3 coding sequence is TGTGCCAGCAACTCTGTAGCAGGGGGCTATGGCTACACCTTC.

The chain links TRBV10-1 to TRBJ2-7; TRBD1 aligns across 8 bases. The CDR3 has 13 amino acids. Per the germline V gene, CDR1 is WNHNN and CDR2 is SYGVQD (reference sequence). Unmatched junction bases numbered 0, after V lost 2 bases and J lost 3 bases. CDR3 protein: CASSEDRGYEQYF. The CDR3 coding sequence is TGCGCCAGCAGTGAGGACAGGGGCTACGAGCAGTACTTC.

The CDR3 DNA follows: TGTGCCGGACAGGCTAACTATGGCTACACCTTC. It codes for CAGQANYGYTF. The chain uses TRBV7-9 and TRBJ1-2, with 7 bases lining up with TRBD1. The CDR3 extends over 11 amino acids. The J segment lost 0 bases and the V segment lost 11 bases, leaving 0 bases of the junction unmatched. Germline V gene sequence: CDR1 SEHNR, CDR2 FQNEAQ (reference sequence).

This sequence joins TRBV11-2 and TRBJ2-5; 8 nucleotides align to TRBD1. This CDR3 region has 15 residues. J lost 5 bases, V lost 2 bases, and 7 bases had no gene match. Germline CDR1 is SGHAT and CDR2 is FQNNGV. DNA of the CDR3: TGTGCCAGCAGCTTATTCAGGGGGCGCCGGGAGACCCAGTACTTC. This gives the protein CASSLFRGRRETQYF.

This CDR3 is CASSLTRAGTYNEQFF. CDR3 bases: TGTGCCAGCAGCTTAACCCGAGCGGGGACTTACAATGAGCAGTTCTTC. The chain has TRBV11-3 and TRBJ2-1; the match to TRBD2 covers 7 bases. The V segment lost 2 bases and the J segment 4 bases; nucleotides outside the gene matches: 8. Germline CDR1 reads SGHNT; CDR2 reads YENEEA. The CDR3 totals 16 residues. Using reference TRBV11-3 and TRBJ2-1 for the parts outside the CDR3, the full variable domain is EAGVVQSPRYKIIEKKQPVAFWCNPISGHNTLYWYLQNLGQGPELLIRYENEEAVDDSQLPKDRFSAERLKGVDSTLKIQPAELGDSAVYLCASSLTRAGTYNEQFFGPGTRLTVL.

This clone has just a few counts. The chain combines TRBV6-4 with TRBJ2-3; 7 nucleotides agree with TRBD2. The ends lost 0 bases at V and 14 bases at J; junction bases unmatched: 8. Germline V gene sequence: CDR1 MRHNA, CDR2 SNTAGT. The CDR3 sequence is 13 residues long. CDR3 protein: CASSDSSTSVPYF. As DNA, the CDR3 is TGTGCCAGCAGTGACTCGTCCACTAGCGTTCCGTATTTT.

Written as DNA, the CDR3 is TGTGCCTGTACTATTGGTCCCGGGGAGCTGTTTTTT. This sequence encodes CACTIGPGELFF. The chain couples TRBV30 to TRBJ2-2; no clear D gene. Trimming removed 6 bases at V and 6 bases at J, with 11 bases between. Germline V gene lookup returns CDR1 GTSNPN and CDR2 SVGIG (reference sequence). The length of the CDR3 is 12 residues.

V is TRBV5-1 and J is TRBJ1-1; tentative D call: TRBD1 (5 bases). Trimming left V 4 bases short and J 3 bases short, with 16 bases between. This CDR3 has 15 amino acids. Germline loops: CDR1 SGHRS, CDR2 YFSETQ. CDR3 residues: CASSQGTGSYTEAFF. The CDR3 bases are TGCGCCAGCAGCCAAGGCACAGGTAGCTACACTGAAGCTTTCTTT.

The sample holds a few counts of this clone. This chain joins TRBV6-1 and TRBJ2-7, with D possibly being TRBD1 (5 bases). Trimming took off 6 bases at V and 2 bases at J, with 17 bases between the two ends. CDR1 is MNHNS and CDR2 is SASEGT in the germline V gene. The CDR3 contains 15 residues. This CDR3 is CASRDALGEAYEQYF. Here the CDR3 DNA reads TGTGCCAGCAGGGACGCCCTAGGGGAAGCCTACGAGCAGTACTTC.

V gene TRBV9 combines with J gene TRBJ2-2; 8 bases map to TRBD2. V trimming: 4 bases; J trimming: 5 bases; junction bases outside the gene matches: 7. CDR3 length: 15 residues. Germline CDR1 is SGDLS and CDR2 is YYNGEE. The CDR3 DNA reads TGTGCCAGCAGCCCAAGCGGGAGTGGGACCGGGGAGCTGTTTTTT. This encodes CASSPSGSGTGELFF. The full variable domain, its missing parts supplied by reference TRBV9 and TRBJ2-2, is DSGVTQTPKHLITATGQRVTLRCSPRSGDLSVYWYQQSLDQGLQFLIQYYNGEERAKGNILERFSAQQFPDLHSELNLSSLELGDSALYFCASSPSGSGTGELFFGEGSRLTVL.

The rearrangement uses TRBV7-8 and TRBJ1-3; TRBD1 matches 7 bases. The CDR3 spans 17 residues. Unmatched junction bases numbered 11, after V lost 2 bases and J lost 4 bases. Germline V gene sequence: CDR1 SGHVS, CDR2 FQNEAQ. This CDR3 is CASSLLVTGALGNTIYF. The CDR3 bases are TGTGCCAGCAGCTTACTCGTAACAGGGGCGCTCGGAAACACCATATATTTT. Drawing the rest from reference TRBV7-8 and TRBJ1-3, the complete variable domain is GAGVSQSPRYKVAKRGQDVALRCDPISGHVSLFWYQQALGQGPEFLTYFQNEAQLDKSGLPSDRFFAERPEGSVSTLKIQRTQQEDSAVYLCASSLLVTGALGNTIYFGEGSWLTVV.

This rearrangement joins TRBV6-4 to TRBJ2-1; the D gene is possibly TRBD2 (6 bases). The CDR3 spans 15 residues. The V end was cut by 2 bases, the J end by 6 bases, with 14 bases between. Germline V gene data show CDR1 as MRHNA and CDR2 as SNTAGT. CDR3 in DNA: TGTGCCAGCAGTGACGGAGGGCTCGACTCCAATGAGCAGTTCTTC. Translated, it gives CASSDGGLDSNEQFF.

This clone was seen a single time. This sequence joins TRBV2 and TRBJ1-4; perhaps TRBD1 as D (5 bases). Germline-derived CDR1 and CDR2 are SNHLY and FYNNEI. V was trimmed by 6 bases and J by 4 bases, leaving 12 bases between them. The CDR3 spans 14 residues. The CDR3 coding sequence is TGTGCCAGCAGGGGCGGGGGGAGTAATGAAAAACTGTTTTTT. Translated: CASRGGGSNEKLFF.

The rearrangement uses TRBV7-2 and TRBJ2-3; tentatively, D is TRBD2 (6 bases). Deletions cut 5 bases from V and 0 bases from J, with 15 bases between. Germline V gives CDR1 SGHTA, CDR2 FQGNSA. The CDR3 runs 16 residues. The CDR3 nucleotides are TGTGCCAGCAGCCAAAGACTAGGCCCGAGCACAGATACGCAGTATTTT. Protein: CASSQRLGPSTDTQYF.

The chain has TRBV4-1 and TRBJ2-1, with D possibly being TRBD1 (5 bases). The V end was cut by 8 bases, the J end by 14 bases, with 22 bases between. The CDR3 loop spans 13 amino acids. Germline V lookup: CDR1 MGHRA, CDR2 YSYEKL. The CDR3 loop is CASGAPSGPGEFF. In DNA, the CDR3 is TGCGCCAGCGGGGCCCCTTCAGGTCCCGGAGAGTTCTTC.